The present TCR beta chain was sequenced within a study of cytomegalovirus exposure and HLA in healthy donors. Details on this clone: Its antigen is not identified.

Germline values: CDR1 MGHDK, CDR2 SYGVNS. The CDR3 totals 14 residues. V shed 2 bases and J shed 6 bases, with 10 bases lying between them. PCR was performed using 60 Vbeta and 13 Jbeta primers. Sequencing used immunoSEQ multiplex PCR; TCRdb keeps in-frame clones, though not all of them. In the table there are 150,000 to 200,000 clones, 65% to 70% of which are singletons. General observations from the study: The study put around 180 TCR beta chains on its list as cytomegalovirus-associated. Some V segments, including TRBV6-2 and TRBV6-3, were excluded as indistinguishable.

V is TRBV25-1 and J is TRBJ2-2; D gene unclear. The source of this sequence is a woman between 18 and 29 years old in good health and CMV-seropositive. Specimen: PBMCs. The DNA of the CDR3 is TGTGCCAGCAGTGAAGACAATTTAGCCGGGGAGCTGTTTTTT. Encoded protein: CASSEDNLAGELFF.